This entry describes one T cell receptor (beta chain). The data belong to a study of T cell responses to AZD1222 COVID-19 vaccine. Clones were sequenced by immunoSEQ multiplex PCR, and TCRdb holds only the in-frame ones, with some missing. The sample shows approximately 190,000 clones, approximately 91% of them seen only once. This CDR3 has 14 residues. Germline V gene sequence: CDR1 SGHTA, CDR2 FQGNSA. Between the trimmed V and J ends, which lost 4 bases and 5 bases, there was a span of 14 bases. The J gene is TRBJ1-1, the V gene TRBV7-2; maybe TRBD1 (6 bases). The sample here was peripheral blood, taken on day 0 of AZD1222 vaccination. The receptor comes from an adult in good health. The DNA of the CDR3 is TGTGCCAGCAGCTCCGACAGGCTTTGGACTGAAGCTTTCTTT. Its translation is CASSSDRLWTEAFF.